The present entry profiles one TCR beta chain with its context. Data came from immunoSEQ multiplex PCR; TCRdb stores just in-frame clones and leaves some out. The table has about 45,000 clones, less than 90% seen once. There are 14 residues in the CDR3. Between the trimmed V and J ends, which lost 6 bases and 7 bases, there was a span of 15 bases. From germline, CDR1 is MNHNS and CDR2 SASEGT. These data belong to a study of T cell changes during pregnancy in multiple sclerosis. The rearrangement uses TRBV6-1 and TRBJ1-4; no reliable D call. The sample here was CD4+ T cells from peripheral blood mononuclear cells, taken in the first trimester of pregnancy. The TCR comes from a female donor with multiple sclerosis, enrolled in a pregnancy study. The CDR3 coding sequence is TGTGCCAGCAGGGAGATGCAGCGTCGTGAAAAACTGTTTTTT. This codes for CASREMQRREKLFF.